This T cell receptor (beta chain) was identified during a study of T cells in Graves' hyperthyroidism and ophthalmopathy. Whole-study findings and limits: The model forecast ophthalmopathy, anticipating it by a median roughly 6 months before onset. A model of 13 V-J pairs discriminated ophthalmopathy from stable hyperthyroidism. Most expanded thyroid clonotypes above 0.001 also appeared in blood.

V lost 2 bases, J lost 0 bases, and 9 bases stayed unmatched. The CDR3 covers 18 residues. CDR1 is MNHEY, CDR2 SVGAGI, per germline. This clonotype has ten or more counts. The antigen is undetermined. From RNA transcripts, TCR beta CDR3 regions were amplified. RT-PCR in the first round (using the HTBI primer set) targeted the TCR CDR3. TCRdb independently ran MiXCR on the multiplex PCR reads; one entry per CDR3 protein. Of roughly 530,000 distinct CDR3 sequences in the sample, about 15% were seen once. The sequence was collected from a woman aged 18-30 years with Graves' ophthalmopathy. Source material: blood. This chain joins TRBV6-5 and TRBJ2-7; 11 nucleotides match TRBD2. CDR3 DNA sequence: TGTGCCAGCAGTTACACTAGCGGGAGTCTCATAAGCTCCTACGAGCAGTACTTC. Translating it yields CASSYTSGSLISSYEQYF.